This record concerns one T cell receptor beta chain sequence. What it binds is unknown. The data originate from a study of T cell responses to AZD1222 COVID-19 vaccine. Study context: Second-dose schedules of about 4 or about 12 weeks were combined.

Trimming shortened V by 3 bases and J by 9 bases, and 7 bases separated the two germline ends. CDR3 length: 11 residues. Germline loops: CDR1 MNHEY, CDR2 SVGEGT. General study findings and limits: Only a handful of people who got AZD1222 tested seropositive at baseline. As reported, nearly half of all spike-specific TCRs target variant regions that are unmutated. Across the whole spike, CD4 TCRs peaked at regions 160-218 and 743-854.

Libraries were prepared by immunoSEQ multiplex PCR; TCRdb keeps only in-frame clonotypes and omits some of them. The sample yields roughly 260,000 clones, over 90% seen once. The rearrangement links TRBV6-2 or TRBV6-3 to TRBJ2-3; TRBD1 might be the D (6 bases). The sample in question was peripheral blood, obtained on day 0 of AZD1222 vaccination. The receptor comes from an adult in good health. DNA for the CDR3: TGTGCCAGCAGTTATGGACAGACGCAGTATTTT. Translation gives CASSYGQTQYF.